This T cell receptor beta chain appears in the sequencing data of a study of regulatory T cells in long-lasting Graves disease. Study results and caveats: Among persistent patients, a larger number of public clonotypes were shared (about 2,700) than among newly diagnosed patients (under 1,000). Favored gene segments in persistent disease were TRBV28, TRBJ1-2 and TRBJ2-5. Thyroid tissue went unstudied; only peripheral blood was examined.

Assembly of TCR beta libraries relied on iRepertoire HTBI primers together with Arm-PCR of CDR3 regions. A single record per CDR3 protein comes from TCRdb applying MiXCR to the multiplex PCR reads. The sample comprises fewer than 400,000 distinct CDR3 sequences, over 15% of which are singletons, and about 39% rests with the top ten. The time point was: newly diagnosed GD, antithyroid drugs for less than 3 months. PBMC-extracted RNA yielded the TCR library. Looked up from germline, CDR1 is LNHDA and CDR2 is SQIVND (reference sequence). Trimming took 5 bases from V and 1 from J, leaving 11 bases between them. The CDR3 has 14 amino acids. This clonotype is a singleton in its sample. What it binds is not known.

The sequence was collected from a female donor with Graves disease. This specimen was peripheral blood mononuclear cells (PBMCs), taken at new diagnosis, from a patient treated with antithyroid drugs. The chain combines TRBV19 with TRBJ2-5; weak D call: TRBD1 (5 bases). This CDR3 reads CASSPYQGQETQYF. As DNA, the CDR3 is TGTGCCAGTAGTCCGTACCAGGGCCAAGAGACCCAGTACTTC.